The T cell receptor (beta chain) described here comes from a study of T cell changes during pregnancy in multiple sclerosis. Libraries were prepared by immunoSEQ multiplex PCR; TCRdb keeps only in-frame clonotypes and omits some of them. Among about 65,000 clones listed, almost 95% were seen once. The CDR3 extends over 15 amino acids. V shed 6 bases and J 3 bases; nucleotides not matched to a gene: 7. Germline lookup yields CDR1 SGHTA and CDR2 FQGNSA. Sample: CD8+ T cells from peripheral blood mononuclear cells, taken in the third trimester of pregnancy. The source of this sequence is a female donor in good health, enrolled as a control in a pregnancy study. The V and J genes are TRBV7-2 and TRBJ1-1, with TRBD1 identical over 10 bases. CDR3 protein: CASRPDRGRDTEAFF. The CDR3 region has the DNA TGTGCCAGCAGACCCGACAGGGGGCGCGACACTGAAGCTTTCTTT. Full variable domain (rest looked up from reference TRBV7-2 and TRBJ1-1): GAGVSQSPSNKVTEKGKDVELRCDPISGHTALYWYRQSLGQGLEFLIYFQGNSAPDKSGLPSDRFSAERTGGSVSTLTIQRTQQEDSAVYLCASRPDRGRDTEAFFGQGTRLTVV.